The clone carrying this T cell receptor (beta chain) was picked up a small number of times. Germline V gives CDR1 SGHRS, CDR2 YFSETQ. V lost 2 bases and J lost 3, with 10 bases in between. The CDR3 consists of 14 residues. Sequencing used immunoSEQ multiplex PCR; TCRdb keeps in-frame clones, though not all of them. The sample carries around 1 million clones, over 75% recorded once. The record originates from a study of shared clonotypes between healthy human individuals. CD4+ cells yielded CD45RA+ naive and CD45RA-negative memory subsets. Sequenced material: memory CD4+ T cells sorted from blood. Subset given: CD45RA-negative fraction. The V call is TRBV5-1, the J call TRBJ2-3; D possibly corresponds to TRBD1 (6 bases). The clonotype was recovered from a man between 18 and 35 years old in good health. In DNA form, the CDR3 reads TGCGCCAGCAGCTTACAGGGACCGACAGATACGCAGTATTTT. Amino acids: CASSLQGPTDTQYF.